This T cell receptor beta chain appears in the sequencing data of a study of identical twins. Findings of the study overall: Findings came from cross-sectional statistics, without long-term follow-up of donors. Modelling approaches yielded underestimates of out-of-frame TCR alpha sharing between monozygotic twins. Zero-insertion findings could be partly confounded by invariant cells (MAIT and iNKT cells).

MiXCR, run by TCRdb on the 5' RACE reads, gives a single entry per CDR3 protein. The sample has hundreds of thousands of distinct CDR3 sequences, around 6% seen once. This clonotype turned up a few times. Its antigen remains unknown. Only healthy Caucasians were included as donors. With 7 bases removed from V and 2 bases from J, the gap between germline ends came to 13 bases. The germline gives CDR1 SQVTM, CDR2 ANQGSEA. There are 13 residues in the CDR3. The J gene is TRBJ2-3, the V gene TRBV29-1; no clear D. This TCR was recovered from a man between 18 and 35 years old in good health. Sequenced material: naive T cells sorted from blood. The CDR3 region has the DNA TGCAGCGGTGCTGGTCGGTACACAGATACGCAGTATTTT. Encoded protein: CSGAGRYTDTQYF.